The 32 T cell receptor beta chains below all came from one sample that was sequenced in a study of post-analysis software for immune sequencing data (dated by TCRdb to about 2015). No antigens are known for them. Libraries were made using PCR. Sequencing was carried out with an Illumina HiSeq 2500. To reduce PCR and sequencing biases, unique molecular identifiers were incorporated into the TCR beta cDNA libraries. TCRdb reworked the public reads: Q25 trimming with fastp, MiXCR clone assembly, productive beta chains retained. Every CDR3 protein is listed once, alongside the most common genes and DNA of its rows. This sample has 750,000 to 950,000 distinct CDR3 sequences in its table, and 46% of those were observed once. The ten largest clones take up roughly 5.2% of the sample. The paper's findings and limits, for the study overall: Patients showed significantly higher frequencies than controls for a handful of TRBV segments, among them TRBV5-6, TRBV5-1 and TRBV20-1.

Source material: blood. These receptors came from a girl aged 10 to 17 with multiple sclerosis.

CDR3: CASSLAAGSAVETQYF. The CDR3 DNA sequence: TGTGCCAGCAGCTTAGCGGCAGGCTCGGCGGTAGAGACCCAGTACTTC. This chain connects TRBV11-2 to TRBJ2-7, with no clear D. Gene TRBJ2-5 matches the end of the DNA better, so the J call may be wrong. The CDR3 extends over 16 amino acids. Germline V CDR1 and CDR2: SGHAT, FQNNGV.

The chain links TRBV12-3 or TRBV12-4 to TRBJ2-1; D unclear. The CDR3 sequence is 12 residues long. The V end lost 3 bases, the J end lost 6 bases, and 6 bases lay between the germline ends. CDR3 protein: CASSLDVNEQFF. In DNA form, the CDR3 reads TGTGCCAGCAGTTTGGACGTCAATGAGCAGTTCTTC.

This clonotype has only a few counts. J is TRBJ2-3 and V is TRBV9; no reliable D call. CDR3 length equals 15 residues. V dropped 0 bases and J dropped 2 bases, with 10 bases sitting between them. The V gene's germline CDR1 is SGDLS and CDR2 YYNGEE. CDR3 DNA sequence: TGTGCCAGCAGCGTAGGAGACACTCCCACAGATACGCAGTATTTT. It yields the protein CASSVGDTPTDTQYF.

This clonotype was counted at least ten times. This chain connects TRBV29-1 to TRBJ2-5; possibly TRBD2 for D (5 bases). V shed 4 bases and J shed 11 bases, with 20 bases lying between them. The CDR3 has 13 residues. Germline-derived CDR1 and CDR2 are SQVTM and ANQGSEA. The CDR3 reads CSVARTPRDVQYF. CDR3 sequence (DNA): TGCAGCGTTGCTAGGACTCCACGAGACGTGCAGTACTTC. The complete variable domain, with remaining parts taken from reference TRBV29-1 and TRBJ2-5, reads SAVISQKPSRDICQRGTSLTIQCQVDSQVTMMFWYRQQPGQSLTLIATANQGSEATYESGFVIDKFPISRPNLTFSTLTVSNMSPEDSSIYLCSVARTPRDVQYFGPGTRLLVL.

This chain links TRBV20-1 with TRBJ1-1, with D possibly being TRBD1 (5 bases). Germline CDR1 is DFQATT and CDR2 is SNEGSKA (reference sequence). CDR3 length: 14 amino acids. Deletions cut 6 bases from V and 0 bases from J, with 14 bases between. The CDR3 coding sequence is TGCAGTGCCACGGGGGGTCAGATGAACACTGAAGCTTTCTTT. This translates into CSATGGQMNTEAFF.

This rearrangement joins TRBV29-1 to TRBJ2-7; 7 positions match TRBD2. From germline, CDR1 is SQVTM and CDR2 ANQGSEA. Trimming cost V 1 base and J 3 bases; bases outside gene matches: 9. The CDR3 runs to 15 residues. CDR3 loop: CSVEGTGTTDYEQYF. CDR3 nucleotides: TGCAGCGTTGAAGGGACCGGGACTACCGACTACGAGCAGTACTTC.

The CDR3 protein is CASSLKVRGESYEQYF. The CDR3 DNA sequence: TGTGCCAGCAGCTTAAAGGTCAGGGGGGAGTCCTACGAGCAGTACTTC. V usage is TRBV7-9 and J usage is TRBJ2-7, with a possible D match to TRBD1 (7 bases). The CDR3 runs 16 residues. The ends were cut back, 2 bases at V and 1 base at J, with 15 bases in the middle. Germline CDR1 reads SEHNR; CDR2 reads FQNEAQ (reference sequence).

This clonotype was found many times. The V call is TRBV12-3 or TRBV12-4, the J call TRBJ2-7; TRBD1 matches at 7 bases. CDR3 size: 14 residues. The V and J ends lost 3 bases and 1 base, in that order; junction bases with no gene match: 3. This chain's CDR3 is CASSLTGPSYEQYF. CDR3 nucleotide sequence: TGTGCCAGCAGTTTGACAGGGCCATCCTACGAGCAGTACTTC.

The rearrangement links TRBV9 to TRBJ2-5; maybe TRBD2 (5 bases). CDR1 and CDR2 from the germline V gene are SGDLS and YYNGEE. This CDR3 region has 14 residues. V was trimmed by 4 bases and J by 1 base, leaving 11 bases between them. CDR3 residues: CASSQGAAQETQYF. Here the CDR3 DNA reads TGTGCCAGCAGCCAAGGAGCGGCCCAAGAGACCCAGTACTTC.

The chain is built from TRBV9 and TRBJ2-7, with D possibly TRBD2 on 5 matching bases. This CDR3 comprises 15 residues. V was pared by 0 bases and J by 0 bases, with 10 bases between. Germline assignment: CDR1 SGDLS and CDR2 YYNGEE. The CDR3 bases are TGTGCCAGCAGCGTAGGGACTTCCTACTCCTACGAGCAGTACTTC. It codes for CASSVGTSYSYEQYF.

In its sample, this clonotype was seen a few times. The V and J genes are TRBV5-1 and TRBJ2-1; 8 bases map to TRBD1. The CDR3 extends over 15 amino acids. Germline V CDR1 and CDR2: SGHRS, YFSETQ. J was trimmed by 15 bases and V by 0 bases; bases with no gene match: 14. This CDR3 is CASSLEPRQGYYLFF. For the CDR3, the DNA is TGCGCCAGCAGCTTGGAGCCTCGACAGGGGTATTATCTGTTCTTC.

V is TRBV2 and J is TRBJ2-1; the D gene is possibly TRBD2 (5 bases). V was clipped by 0 bases and J by 10 bases, with 16 bases between them. The CDR3 has 15 amino acids. Germline V gene data show CDR1 as SNHLY and CDR2 as FYNNEI. As DNA, the CDR3 is TGTGCCAGCAGTGAAGCCGGACTGCCCACGATCGAGCAGTTCTTC. This gives the protein CASSEAGLPTIEQFF.

This clonotype was recorded a few times. V usage is TRBV11-2 and J usage is TRBJ2-5; D may correspond to TRBD1 or TRBD2 (5 bases each). Germline-derived CDR1 and CDR2 are SGHAT and FQNNGV. V gave up 3 bases and J gave up 13 bases, with 24 bases separating them. The CDR3 is 15 residues long. The CDR3: CASSLGRDPGTQWYF. As DNA, the CDR3 is TGTGCCAGCAGCTTGGGTAGGGACCCCGGAACCCAGTGGTACTTC.

J is TRBJ2-7 and V is TRBV12-3 or TRBV12-4; the D is unclear. V was shortened by 6 bases and J by 2 bases, with 14 bases between the two germline ends. This CDR3 is built from 14 residues. The CDR3 sequence is CASSLLQSAYEQYF. The CDR3 nucleotides read TGTGCCAGCAGCCTACTTCAGTCAGCCTACGAGCAGTACTTC.

This rearrangement joins TRBV27 to TRBJ2-7, with 8 bases identical to TRBD2. V shed 8 bases, J shed 6 bases, and the junction held 6 bases outside the gene matches. This CDR3 contains 12 residues. Germline V gene sequence: CDR1 MNHEY, CDR2 SMNVEV (reference sequence). The DNA for the CDR3 is TGTGCCAGCGCCAAGGGACTAGGCGAGCAGTACTTC. This translates into CASAKGLGEQYF.

The chain recombines TRBV7-3 with TRBJ2-5; 8 nucleotides match TRBD2. CDR3 length: 16 amino acids. CDR1 and CDR2 (germline): SGHTA, FQGTGA. V shed 5 bases and J 5 bases; nucleotides not matched to a gene: 13. The CDR3: CASSPKGGGLVETQYF. CDR3 nucleotides: TGTGCCAGCAGCCCTAAGGGAGGGGGACTAGTGGAGACCCAGTACTTC.

This clonotype was counted only a few times. J is TRBJ2-5 and V is TRBV18; D ambiguous. V lost 1 base and J lost 5, with 11 bases in between. This CDR3 contains 14 residues. Per the germline V gene, CDR1 is KGHSH and CDR2 is LQKENI. CDR3 coding DNA: TGTGCCAGCTCACCACGAGACATCGGGGAGACCCAGTACTTC. Translation gives CASSPRDIGETQYF.

The chain uses TRBV12-3 or TRBV12-4 and TRBJ2-1; the D gene is possibly TRBD2 (6 bases). V was cut by 3 bases and J by 8 bases, with 20 bases left in between. The CDR3 runs to 16 residues. The CDR3 region has the DNA TGTGCCAGCAGTTTTCGAACGGGAGTAGGTCGCGATGAGCAGTTCTTC. Its protein is CASSFRTGVGRDEQFF.

The V and J genes are TRBV14 and TRBJ2-5; TRBD1 might be the D (6 bases). In germline, CDR1 is SGHDN, CDR2 FVKESK. V shed 0 bases and J shed 11 bases, with 16 bases lying between them. CDR3 length: 14 amino acids. The DNA of the CDR3 is TGTGCCAGCAGCCAAGATGGACAGTTCAGGGAGCAGTACTTC. It encodes CASSQDGQFREQYF.

V is TRBV12-5 and J is TRBJ1-5; 8 bases fit TRBD1. J was trimmed by 1 base and V by 6 bases; bases with no gene match: 8. CDR3 length equals 16 residues. Per the germline V gene, CDR1 is LGHNT and CDR2 is FRNRAP. The CDR3 region is CASGTSTGVSNQPQHF. DNA for the CDR3: TGTGCTAGTGGCACTTCGACAGGGGTGAGCAATCAGCCCCAGCATTTT.

The chain is built from TRBV10-2 and TRBJ2-1; perhaps TRBD2 as D (5 bases). V was trimmed by 4 bases and J by 0 bases, leaving 16 bases between them. The V gene's germline CDR1 is WSHSY and CDR2 SAAADI. The CDR3 sequence is 17 residues long. The CDR3 DNA follows: TGCGCCAGCAGTGCCCTTGGGGAGCGGAGCTCCTACAATGAGCAGTTCTTC. This gives the protein CASSALGERSSYNEQFF.

This chain connects TRBV5-1 to TRBJ2-5; D is ambiguous. The germline V and J ends were trimmed by 3 bases and 4 bases, with 16 bases remaining between them. The CDR3 totals 15 residues. Germline V gives CDR1 SGHRS, CDR2 YFSETQ. The CDR3 here is CASSSRTSVPETQYF. As DNA, the CDR3 is TGCGCCAGCAGCTCGAGGACCAGCGTTCCAGAGACCCAGTACTTC.

The sample holds a few counts of this clonotype. The chain couples TRBV5-1 to TRBJ2-3; 9 bases map to TRBD2. With 3 bases clipped from V and 1 base from J, the junction kept 6 bases outside the gene matches. CDR3 length: 16 amino acids. The germline CDR1 and CDR2 sequences are SGHRS and YFSETQ. CDR3: CASSSNRLAGTDTQYF. For the CDR3, the DNA is TGCGCCAGCAGCTCCAACCGACTAGCGGGCACAGATACGCAGTATTTT.

This clonotype was recorded a few times. The rearrangement links TRBV27 to TRBJ2-4, with 8 bases aligning to TRBD1. This CDR3 comprises 16 residues. The germline CDR1 and CDR2 sequences are MNHEY and SMNVEV (reference sequence). Losses at the gene ends were 1 base for V and 3 bases for J; bases not matched to a gene: 5. The CDR3 nucleotides are TGTGCCAGCAGTTTATGGGCAGGGGGCGGCAAAAACATTCAGTACTTC. Translating gives CASSLWAGGGKNIQYF.

The chain links TRBV6-6 to TRBJ2-7; TRBD1 aligns across 8 bases. The CDR3 spans 13 residues. Germline lookup yields CDR1 MNHNY and CDR2 SVGAGI (reference sequence). Losses at the gene ends were 8 bases for V and 4 bases for J; bases not matched to a gene: 7. This chain's CDR3 is CASGPGGWYEQYF. The DNA of the CDR3 is TGTGCCAGCGGGCCAGGGGGCTGGTACGAGCAGTACTTC.

This clonotype was seen a few times. The chain couples TRBV5-1 to TRBJ1-2; D is unresolved. The CDR3 contains 12 residues. CDR1 and CDR2 (germline): SGHRS, YFSETQ. Trimming took off 5 bases at V and 6 bases at J, with 11 bases between the two ends. Here the CDR3 reads CASRVSADGYTF. CDR3 in DNA: TGCGCCAGCAGAGTTTCAGCGGATGGCTACACCTTC.

This clonotype was observed a single time. V gene TRBV7-6 combines with J gene TRBJ2-1; 9 nucleotides match TRBD1. Trimming at V came to 5 bases and at J to 3 bases, leaving 8 bases not matched to a gene. The CDR3 has 16 residues. Germline assignment: CDR1 SGHVS and CDR2 FNYEAQ. CDR3 in DNA: TGTGCCAGCAGCCCAAGACAGGGGGTGTACTACAATGAGCAGTTCTTC. This encodes CASSPRQGVYYNEQFF.

This clonotype was counted a few times. This sequence joins TRBV7-9 and TRBJ2-7; maybe TRBD2 (6 bases). This CDR3 region has 15 residues. V lost 7 bases, J lost 1 base, and 17 bases lay in between. CDR1 and CDR2 from the germline V gene are SEHNR and FQNEAQ (reference sequence). CDR3 region: CASTIAALDSYEQYF. DNA for the CDR3: TGTGCCAGCACCATAGCGGCCCTTGATTCCTACGAGCAGTACTTC.

This clonotype has just a few counts. The chain combines TRBV12-3 or TRBV12-4 with TRBJ2-7; D unclear. V lost 6 bases to trimming and J lost 4 bases, with 10 bases between them. This CDR3 is built from 12 residues. CDR3 DNA: TGTGCCAGCAGACGATACGTTTACGAGCAGTACTTC. It codes for CASRRYVYEQYF.

The chain carries TRBV15 and TRBJ2-1, with 8 positions matching TRBD2. Germline lookup yields CDR1 LNHNV and CDR2 YYDKDF (reference sequence). This CDR3 comprises 15 residues. Trimming cost V 3 bases and J 8 bases; bases outside gene matches: 9. The CDR3 sequence: CATSSEREWSYEQFF. DNA of the CDR3: TGTGCCACCAGCAGTGAGCGGGAGTGGAGCTATGAGCAGTTCTTC.

In this sample, this clonotype turned up many times. The V and J genes are TRBV9 and TRBJ2-3, with a possible D match to TRBD2 (5 bases). Deletions cut 2 bases from V and 2 bases from J, with 6 bases between. CDR1 SGDLS and CDR2 YYNGEE come from the germline V gene. This CDR3 has 13 amino acids. CDR3 DNA sequence: TGTGCCAGCAGCGTCGGGGTCACAGATACGCAGTATTTT. Translated, it gives CASSVGVTDTQYF.

V is TRBV12-3 or TRBV12-4 and J is TRBJ2-3; 7 positions agree with TRBD2. The V and J ends lost 2 bases and 1 base, in that order; junction bases with no gene match: 6. CDR3 length: 16 residues. CDR3 DNA sequence: TGTGCCAGCAGTTTAAGGTCGGCGGGAGGCACAGATACGCAGTATTTT. Encoded protein: CASSLRSAGGTDTQYF.